This TCR beta chain comes out of a study of shared clonotypes between healthy human individuals. Points from the study as a whole: In having few donors, the study represented limited genetic and exposure-history diversity. Exclusively blood specimens were collected; tissue repertoires likely differ.

The CDR3 contains 19 residues. Germline CDR1 reads MDHEN; CDR2 reads SYDVKM. All donors qualified as healthy HIV-negative adults and had experienced no recent acute infections or vaccinations. Caucasian adults residing in Nashville, Tennessee made up all the donors. The data were produced by immunoSEQ multiplex PCR, yet TCRdb's version contains in-frame clones alone and is incomplete. The table has over 850,000 clones, around 78% seen once. Points on this clone: Its antigen is currently unknown. At one end, the junction sequence differs from germline, possibly due to a read error.

The sample was memory CD4+ T cells from PBMCs. Subset defined: CD45RA-negative fraction. This clonotype was obtained from a man between 18 and 35 years old in good health. Some clones in this sample may be carry-over from other donors' samples. J is TRBJ2-7 and V is TRBV28; TRBD1 aligns across 12 bases. Here the CDR3 reads CANSLPGTGGYGTPYEQYF. The DNA of the CDR3 is TGTGCCAACAGTTTACCCGGGACAGGGGGCTACGGAACCCCCTACGAGCAGTACTTC.